The 4 T cell receptor beta chains in this list originate from one sample, sequenced in a study of T cells after yellow fever vaccination. TCRdb fed the 5' RACE reads into MiXCR, producing one record per CDR3 protein. The repertoire holds 150,000 to 200,000 distinct CDR3 sequences, with about a tenth as singletons. The source material was CD8+ T cells sorted from PBMCs, sampled 45 days after the yellow fever booster vaccination. Receptors originate from a man aged 18 to 30 who received the YFV17D yellow fever vaccine.

The genes are TRBV6-2 or TRBV6-3 and TRBJ2-3, with a possible D match to TRBD2 (6 bases). V gave up 4 bases and J gave up 2 bases, with 13 bases separating them. CDR3 size: 15 residues. The V gene's germline CDR1 is MNHEY and CDR2 SVGEGT. The CDR3 sequence is CASSWGVTSTDTQYF. DNA of the CDR3: TGTGCCAGCAGTTGGGGGGTTACATCCACAGATACGCAGTATTTT.

This sequence joins TRBV6-1 and TRBJ2-6, with D maybe TRBD1 (5 bases). The CDR3 runs to 17 residues. Germline V gives CDR1 MNHNS, CDR2 SASEGT. Trimming stripped 7 bases from V and 3 bases from J, with 19 bases between. The CDR3 protein is CASTQPGRVDGANVLTF. The CDR3 DNA reads TGTGCCAGCACTCAACCAGGCAGGGTGGATGGGGCCAACGTCCTGACTTTC.

The genes are TRBV7-9 and TRBJ1-4; the D is unclear. This CDR3 comprises 13 residues. Germline V CDR1 and CDR2: SEHNR, FQNEAQ (reference sequence). V shed 3 bases and J shed 7 bases, with 9 bases lying between them. The CDR3 region is CASSFLSPEKLFF. The CDR3 coding sequence is TGTGCCAGCAGCTTTTTGAGTCCTGAAAAACTGTTTTTT.

This clonotype was picked up a small number of times. J is TRBJ2-1 and V is TRBV11-2; 7 bases are shared with TRBD2. Per the germline V gene, CDR1 is SGHAT and CDR2 is FQNNGV. The CDR3 sequence is 15 residues long. J lost 8 bases, V lost 5 bases, and 12 bases had no gene match. The CDR3 loop reads CASSTLATLKDEQFF. The CDR3, as DNA: TGTGCCAGCAGCACACTAGCGACGCTCAAGGATGAGCAGTTCTTC.